One sample yielded the 27 T cell receptor beta chains listed below, sequenced in a study of identical twins (dated by TCRdb to 2016 to 2017). Library creation used 5' RACE. Sequencer: Illumina HiSeq 2000. TCRdb applied fastp at Q25 and MiXCR to the public reads, then kept only in-frame beta chains. Rows are combined by CDR3 protein, so each entry shows the most common genes and DNA. In this sample the table shows some 660,000 distinct CDR3 sequences, 8.5% to 9% of which occur a single time. Approximately 0.96% of the sample is in the top ten clones. This sample was also put to use in a study of yellow fever vaccine responses in identical twins.

The specimen was PBMCs. The receptors were gathered from a woman between 18 and 30 years old in good health.

There are many counts of this clonotype. This chain links TRBV19 with TRBJ2-1, with 14 bases identical to TRBD2. The CDR3 totals 16 residues. V gave up 3 bases and J gave up 10 bases; unmatched junction bases: 8. CDR1 is LNHDA and CDR2 is SQIVND in the germline V gene (reference sequence). The CDR3 spells CASSIPGLAGATEQFF. CDR3 DNA sequence: TGTGCCAGTAGTATTCCGGGACTAGCGGGAGCCACGGAGCAGTTCTTC.

This clonotype was counted at least ten times. The chain is built from TRBV29-1 and TRBJ2-7, with TRBD2 matching 15 bases. Trimming cost V 0 bases and J 0 bases; bases outside gene matches: 12. Germline lookup yields CDR1 SQVTM and CDR2 ANQGSEA. This CDR3 has 20 residues. DNA for the CDR3: TGCAGCGTTGAAGATCTCGCCCCGGGACTAGCGGGAGGACGCTCCTACGAGCAGTACTTC. Encoded protein: CSVEDLAPGLAGGRSYEQYF.

This chain uses TRBV12-3 or TRBV12-4 with TRBJ2-1, with no clear D. This CDR3 contains 12 residues. Trimming removed 6 bases at V and 7 bases at J, with 10 bases between. This CDR3 reads CASSRVENEQFF. The CDR3 nucleotides are TGTGCCAGCAGCCGCGTCGAGAATGAGCAGTTCTTC.

This clonotype was observed many times. The chain has TRBV5-1 and TRBJ2-7; the match to TRBD2 covers 8 bases. V shed 2 bases, J shed 5 bases, and the junction held 9 bases outside the gene matches. The CDR3 loop spans 15 amino acids. Per the germline V gene, CDR1 is SGHRS and CDR2 is YFSETQ. CDR3 sequence: CASSFDGGAPNEQYF. In DNA, the CDR3 is TGCGCCAGCAGCTTCGACGGGGGGGCCCCCAACGAGCAGTACTTC. Filled out from reference TRBV5-1 and TRBJ2-7, the complete variable domain reads KAGVTQTPRYLIKTRGQQVTLSCSPISGHRSVSWYQQTPGQGLQFLFEYFSETQRNKGNFPGRFSGRQFSNSRSEMNVSTLELGDSALYLCASSFDGGAPNEQYFGPGTRLTVT.

This clonotype was recorded a few times. The chain has TRBV4-3 and TRBJ2-7; maybe TRBD1 (6 bases). The CDR3 loop spans 16 amino acids. The germline V gene has CDR1 LGHNA and CDR2 YSLEER. V shed 0 bases and J shed 6 bases, with 18 bases lying between them. CDR3 in DNA: TGCGCCAGCAGCCAAGATCGGCGACAGGTAGGATCCGAGCAGTACTTC. Protein product: CASSQDRRQVGSEQYF.

This sequence joins TRBV7-2 and TRBJ1-2; D is unresolved. The V gene lost 6 bases and the J gene lost 7 bases, with 12 bases spanning the gap. Per germline, CDR1 SGHTA and CDR2 FQGNSA. CDR3 size: 12 residues. As DNA, the CDR3 is TGTGCCAGCAGTACCGGTTGGAGTGGCTACACCTTC. It translates to CASSTGWSGYTF.

This clonotype turned up a few times. The rearrangement uses TRBV12-5 and TRBJ2-3; 7 positions agree with TRBD1. This CDR3 comprises 14 residues. From germline, CDR1 is LGHNT and CDR2 FRNRAP. The V gene end was trimmed by 4 bases and the J gene end by 3 bases; junction bases not matched to a gene: 4. This CDR3 reads CASGWDRTTDTQYF. The CDR3 bases are TGTGCTAGTGGTTGGGACAGAACGACAGATACGCAGTATTTT.

The chain couples TRBV6-1 to TRBJ1-4, with D possibly matching TRBD1 (6 bases). Trimming removed 1 base from V and 3 bases from J, with 12 bases in between. This CDR3 region has 16 residues. Per germline, CDR1 MNHNS and CDR2 SASEGT. CDR3 nucleotide sequence: TGTGCCAGCAGTGAAGTGTCAGGGGCGGCTAATGAAAAACTGTTTTTT. Amino acid sequence: CASSEVSGAANEKLFF.

This clonotype was counted only a few times. The CDR3: CASSQSPGLGIQETQYF. In nucleotides, the CDR3 is TGTGCCAGCAGCCAATCCCCGGGACTTGGCATCCAAGAGACCCAGTACTTC. V and J are TRBV14 and TRBJ2-5; D is possibly TRBD2 (6 bases). The germline V gene encodes CDR1 SGHDN and CDR2 FVKESK. V lost 2 bases and J lost 1, with 17 bases in between. The CDR3 extends over 17 amino acids.

The chain couples TRBV7-2 to TRBJ2-1, with D possibly matching TRBD2 (6 bases). V was pared by 2 bases and J by 0 bases, with 14 bases between. Germline-derived CDR1 and CDR2 are SGHTA and FQGNSA. The CDR3 has 17 residues. The CDR3 is CASSLFGGIVSYNEQFF. In DNA form, the CDR3 reads TGTGCCAGCAGCTTATTTGGAGGGATTGTCTCCTACAATGAGCAGTTCTTC.

The genes are TRBV6-5 and TRBJ1-1; 7 nucleotides align to TRBD1. This CDR3 region has 15 residues. Germline CDR1 MNHEY, CDR2 SVGAGI. The J segment lost 1 base and the V segment lost 3 bases, leaving 5 bases of the junction unmatched. DNA of the CDR3: TGTGCCAGCAGTTATTGGACAGGAAGGAACACTGAAGCTTTCTTT. This codes for CASSYWTGRNTEAFF.

This clonotype was detected only a few times. V gene TRBV9 combines with J gene TRBJ2-1; 16 bases are a match to TRBD2. The CDR3 runs to 21 residues. V lost 0 bases to trimming and J lost 6 bases; unmatched junction nucleotides: 15. Germline CDR1 SGDLS, CDR2 YYNGEE. The DNA for the CDR3 is TGTGCCAGCAGCGTAGCTATAGCGGGGACTAGCGGGAGGGCCATGTCCAATGAGCAGTTCTTC. It is translated as CASSVAIAGTSGRAMSNEQFF.

This clonotype was seen ten or more times. The chain links TRBV28 to TRBJ1-1; 8 positions match TRBD1. CDR1 and CDR2 from the germline V gene are MDHEN and SYDVKM. The V segment lost 3 bases and the J segment 0 bases; nucleotides outside the gene matches: 9. The CDR3 loop spans 17 amino acids. In DNA form, the CDR3 reads TGTGCCAGCAGTTTGGGATGGACAGGGTGGATGAACACTGAAGCTTTCTTT. Its translation is CASSLGWTGWMNTEAFF.

The chain employs TRBV7-8 and TRBJ2-6; D is ambiguous. Germline V gene lookup returns CDR1 SGHVS and CDR2 FQNEAQ. The CDR3 runs 14 residues. The V and J ends lost 5 bases and 4 bases respectively, with 9 bases between them. Here the CDR3 reads CASSPDGGANVLTF. The CDR3 bases are TGTGCCAGCAGCCCCGACGGGGGGGCCAACGTCCTGACTTTC.

This clonotype was counted between two and nine times. This rearrangement joins TRBV6-5 to TRBJ2-1; 8 bases line up with TRBD2. Germline lookup yields CDR1 MNHEY and CDR2 SVGAGI. V lost 2 bases, J lost 6 bases, and 3 bases stayed unmatched. CDR3 length equals 14 residues. The CDR3 nucleotides are TGTGCCAGCAGTTACGACGGGACTAGCAATGAGCAGTTCTTC. Residues: CASSYDGTSNEQFF.

This clonotype came up a few times. This sequence joins TRBV12-3 or TRBV12-4 and TRBJ2-2; D perhaps matches TRBD2 (6 bases). The V gene lost 5 bases and the J gene lost 4 bases, with 17 bases spanning the gap. This CDR3 contains 16 residues. For the CDR3, the DNA is TGTGCCAGCAGTGGGGGGACTGGCAAAACCACCGGGGAGCTGTTTTTT. Encoded protein: CASSGGTGKTTGELFF.

This clonotype appeared many times. V is TRBV12-3 or TRBV12-4 and J is TRBJ1-2; D unresolved. The CDR3 runs to 14 residues. Between the trimmed V and J ends, which lost 2 bases and 4 bases, there was a span of 11 bases. The CDR3 coding sequence is TGTGCCAGCAGTTTAAATGGGGAGACCTATGGCTACACCTTC. Translated, it gives CASSLNGETYGYTF.

There are many counts of this clonotype. The CDR3 DNA reads TGTGCCAGCAGCCAACCGGGACAGGGGCGTCAGCAGTTCTTC. Translating gives CASSQPGQGRQQFF. The rearrangement uses TRBV7-2 and TRBJ2-1, with 10 bases aligning to TRBD1. CDR1 is SGHTA and CDR2 is FQGNSA in the germline V gene. V was clipped by 5 bases and J by 11 bases; unmatched bases: 9. This CDR3 is 14 amino acids long.

In this sample, this clonotype turned up many times. The chain joins TRBV9 to TRBJ1-3; 7 positions agree with TRBD1. The CDR3 loop spans 14 amino acids. V lost 0 bases, J lost 6 bases, and 3 bases stayed unmatched. Looked up from germline, CDR1 is SGDLS and CDR2 is YYNGEE. CDR3 sequence (DNA): TGTGCCAGCAGCGTAGCCGGGACAGAAAACACCATATATTTT. Translation gives CASSVAGTENTIYF. The full variable domain, rest sourced from reference TRBV9 and TRBJ1-3, is DSGVTQTPKHLITATGQRVTLRCSPRSGDLSVYWYQQSLDQGLQFLIQYYNGEERAKGNILERFSAQQFPDLHSELNLSSLELGDSALYFCASSVAGTENTIYFGEGSWLTVV.

This clonotype appeared a few times. This chain links TRBV7-3 with TRBJ2-1; TRBD2 matches 7 bases. The length of the CDR3 is 12 residues. The V segment lost 3 bases and the J segment 9 bases; nucleotides outside the gene matches: 2. Germline loops: CDR1 SGHTA, CDR2 FQGTGA. In DNA form, the CDR3 reads TGTGCCAGCAGCTTCCCGGGGGGTGAGCAGTTCTTC. This sequence encodes CASSFPGGEQFF.

The table lists this clonotype with many counts. The chain couples TRBV28 to TRBJ1-2; 9 bases line up with TRBD1. CDR3 length: 15 amino acids. V lost 6 bases to trimming and J lost 3 bases; unmatched junction nucleotides: 8. Germline-derived CDR1 and CDR2 are MDHEN and SYDVKM. CDR3 DNA sequence: TGTGCCAGCAGCCAAACAGGGGGCGCGGACTATGGCTACACCTTC. Protein: CASSQTGGADYGYTF.

There are many counts of this clonotype. The V gene is TRBV5-1, the J gene TRBJ2-1; the match to TRBD2 covers 9 bases. V was clipped by 0 bases and J by 7 bases; unmatched bases: 11. CDR3 length equals 17 residues. Looked up from germline, CDR1 is SGHRS and CDR2 is YFSETQ. CDR3 DNA sequence: TGCGCCAGCAGCTTGGTCTCTAGCGGGGATATTGTGAATGAGCAGTTCTTC. Translated: CASSLVSSGDIVNEQFF.

V and J are TRBV4-1 and TRBJ2-7, with D perhaps matching TRBD1 (7 bases). CDR1 and CDR2 from the germline V gene are MGHRA and YSYEKL. The V end lost 1 base, the J end lost 3 bases, and 13 bases lay between the germline ends. This CDR3 is built from 15 residues. CDR3 loop: CASSQVNRGGYEQYF. CDR3 DNA sequence: TGCGCCAGCAGCCAAGTGAACAGGGGAGGCTACGAGCAGTACTTC.

This clonotype has more than one count but fewer than ten. The chain joins TRBV19 to TRBJ2-7, with 8 bases matching TRBD2. Germline loops: CDR1 LNHDA, CDR2 SQIVND (reference sequence). The CDR3 spans 13 residues. Losses at the gene ends were 9 bases for V and 7 bases for J; bases not matched to a gene: 11. CDR3 sequence (DNA): TGTGCCAGCCAACCTTCCGGGACTAGGGAGCAGTACTTC. As protein: CASQPSGTREQYF.

The rearrangement joins TRBV7-9 to TRBJ2-1, with TRBD2 matching 7 bases. Germline V gene lookup returns CDR1 SEHNR and CDR2 FQNEAQ (reference sequence). V shed 1 base, J shed 5 bases, and the junction held 11 bases outside the gene matches. The length of the CDR3 is 17 residues. For the CDR3, the DNA is TGTGCCAGCAGCTTAGATCATTGGGGGGGTGGGAACAATGAGCAGTTCTTC. Translating gives CASSLDHWGGGNNEQFF.

This clonotype was seen a few times. The chain uses TRBV12-3 or TRBV12-4 and TRBJ2-2; D is perhaps TRBD2 (6 bases). This CDR3 is 16 amino acids long. The ends were cut back, 2 bases at V and 7 bases at J, with 17 bases in the middle. The CDR3 reads CASSLLLGGTYGELFF. In nucleotides, the CDR3 is TGTGCCAGCAGTTTACTACTAGGAGGGACCTACGGGGAGCTGTTTTTT.

This clonotype occurred a few times. The chain links TRBV28 to TRBJ1-2, with D uncertain. The CDR3 has 15 residues. Trimming stripped 5 bases from V and 0 bases from J, with 13 bases between. In germline, CDR1 is MDHEN, CDR2 SYDVKM. This CDR3 reads CASSIPRGANYGYTF. In nucleotides, the CDR3 is TGTGCCAGCAGTATCCCGCGAGGAGCTAACTATGGCTACACCTTC.